These 23 T cell receptor beta chains share one sample of origin, sequenced in a study of T cell responses to AZD1222 COVID-19 vaccine. The data were produced by immunoSEQ multiplex PCR, yet TCRdb's version contains in-frame clones alone and is incomplete. The repertoire has 160,000 or so clones, about 92% of them found once; the top ten carry roughly 4.4%. The sample in question was peripheral blood, obtained on day 0 of MenACWY control vaccination. The receptor source for this set is an adult in good health.

V gene TRBV10-2 combines with J gene TRBJ2-7, with 10 nucleotides matching TRBD2. V lost 7 bases and J lost 2; bases outside the gene matches: 5. Germline V gives CDR1 WSHSY, CDR2 SAAADI. The CDR3 extends over 14 amino acids. CDR3 protein: CASINLAGAYEQYF. In DNA form, the CDR3 reads TGCGCCAGCATCAACCTAGCGGGAGCCTACGAGCAGTACTTC.

The V and J genes are TRBV29-1 and TRBJ2-5; the D is unclear. Trimming cost V 4 bases and J 1 base, with 10 bases left between them. This CDR3 spans 13 amino acids. Germline CDR1 and CDR2: SQVTM and ANQGSEA. Written as DNA, the CDR3 is TGCAGCGTTGGGAACCAGGTCCAAGAGACCCAGTACTTC. It is translated as CSVGNQVQETQYF.

The genes are TRBV9 and TRBJ2-2, with D perhaps matching TRBD2 (6 bases). V shed 7 bases and J shed 4 bases, with 20 bases lying between them. The CDR3 has 16 amino acids. The germline V gene has CDR1 SGDLS and CDR2 YYNGEE. The CDR3 is CASGTVLAALTGELFF. The CDR3 DNA is TGTGCCAGCGGTACGGTTTTAGCGGCCCTCACCGGGGAGCTGTTTTTT.

The chain's CDR3 is CATTGSRNSPLHF. CDR3 in DNA: TGTGCCACCACTGGCAGTAGGAATTCACCCCTCCACTTT. The chain employs TRBV15 and TRBJ1-6, with D hard to call. Germline assignment: CDR1 LNHNV and CDR2 YYDKDF (reference sequence). V shed 7 bases and J shed 7 bases, with 11 bases lying between them. This CDR3 region has 13 residues.

The rearrangement joins TRBV2 to TRBJ2-2, with no clear D. The CDR3 extends over 14 amino acids. Per the germline V gene, CDR1 is SNHLY and CDR2 is FYNNEI. With 1 base removed from V and 2 bases from J, the gap between germline ends came to 5 bases. The CDR3 bases are TGTGCCAGCAGTGAAGAAAGAAACACCGGGGAGCTGTTTTTT. Translation gives CASSEERNTGELFF.

V gene TRBV12-3 or TRBV12-4 combines with J gene TRBJ1-1, with a possible D match to TRBD1 (6 bases). V was clipped by 6 bases and J by 2 bases, with 10 bases between them. The CDR3 totals 13 residues. In DNA, the CDR3 is TGTGCCAGCAGGGTGACAGGAAACACTGAAGCTTTCTTT. It translates to CASRVTGNTEAFF.

The chain links TRBV5-1 to TRBJ2-1; 11 bases line up with TRBD2. CDR1 and CDR2 from the germline V gene are SGHRS and YFSETQ. This CDR3 is 16 amino acids long. The V segment lost 0 bases and the J segment 9 bases; nucleotides outside the gene matches: 8. CDR3 sequence reads: CASSLAASGRRVEQFF. In DNA form, the CDR3 reads TGCGCCAGCAGCTTGGCGGCTAGCGGGAGGCGGGTTGAGCAGTTCTTC.

The chain has TRBV6-5 and TRBJ1-1; D is possibly TRBD1 (6 bases). The CDR3 has 15 residues. Germline V gives CDR1 MNHEY, CDR2 SVGAGI. V dropped 5 bases and J dropped 4 bases, with 17 bases sitting between them. CDR3 loop: CASSPRGGAITEAFF. In nucleotides, the CDR3 is TGTGCCAGCAGTCCCCGGGGGGGGGCTATCACTGAAGCTTTCTTT.

The chain couples TRBV18 to TRBJ2-7, with D unclear. The germline gives CDR1 KGHSH, CDR2 LQKENI. V dropped 5 bases and J dropped 6 bases, with 14 bases sitting between them. The CDR3 loop spans 13 amino acids. The chain's CDR3 is CASSSVQTGEQYF. CDR3 nucleotide sequence: TGTGCCAGCTCAAGCGTTCAGACGGGCGAGCAGTACTTC. Full variable domain (missing parts from reference TRBV18 and TRBJ2-7): NAGVMQNPRHLVRRRGQEARLRCSPMKGHSHVYWYRQLPEEGLKFMVYLQKENIIDESGMPKERFSAEFPKEGPSILRIQQVVRGDSAAYFCASSSVQTGEQYFGPGTRLTVT.

This sequence joins TRBV19 and TRBJ1-4; D possibly corresponds to TRBD1 (5 bases). The germline V gene has CDR1 LNHDA and CDR2 SQIVND (reference sequence). The CDR3 is 14 residues long. The V end was cut by 7 bases, the J end by 3 bases, with 12 bases between. Written as DNA, the CDR3 is TGTGCCAGTAAGTCACGAGGGGCTAATGAAAAACTGTTTTTT. Encoded protein: CASKSRGANEKLFF. The variable domain in full, with the rest retrieved from reference TRBV19 and TRBJ1-4, is DGGITQSPKYLFRKEGQNVTLSCEQNLNHDAMYWYRQDPGQGLRLIYYSQIVNDFQKGDIAEGYSVSREKKESFPLTVTSAQKNPTAFYLCASKSRGANEKLFFGSGTQLSVL.

The chain is built from TRBV13 and TRBJ1-2; no clear D. The CDR3 has 12 residues. Trimming shortened V by 1 base and J by 8 bases, and 8 bases separated the two germline ends. Looked up from germline, CDR1 is PRHDT and CDR2 is FYEKMQ (reference sequence). The CDR3 protein is CASSLDRSGYTF. The CDR3 DNA reads as TGTGCCAGCAGCTTAGATCGGTCAGGCTACACCTTC.

This clone has a single count. The chain carries TRBV9 and TRBJ2-1; 10 nucleotides line up with TRBD2. CDR1 and CDR2 from the germline V gene are SGDLS and YYNGEE. This CDR3 comprises 17 residues. J lost 3 bases, V lost 5 bases, and 11 bases had no gene match. CDR3 sequence reads: CASRSTPLAGVYNEQFF. The CDR3 DNA reads as TGTGCCAGCAGATCAACCCCCCTAGCGGGAGTCTACAATGAGCAGTTCTTC.

V gene TRBV3-1 (or the pseudogene TRBV3-2) combines with J gene TRBJ1-1, with TRBD1 as a possible D gene (5 bases). From germline, CDR1 is LGHDT and CDR2 YNNKEL (reference sequence). CDR3 length: 15 residues. V was trimmed by 3 bases and J by 3 bases, leaving 14 bases between them. The CDR3: CASSQDSGRDTEAFF. CDR3 DNA sequence: TGTGCCAGCAGCCAGGATTCTGGCAGGGACACTGAAGCTTTCTTT.

The J gene is TRBJ2-2, the V gene TRBV5-1; D perhaps matches TRBD1 (5 bases). Germline CDR1 and CDR2: SGHRS and YFSETQ. With 0 bases removed from V and 4 bases from J, the gap between germline ends came to 10 bases. The CDR3 spans 15 residues. The chain's CDR3 is CASSLGRVGTGELFF. In DNA form, the CDR3 reads TGCGCCAGCAGCTTGGGCAGGGTGGGCACCGGGGAGCTGTTTTTT. Filled out from reference TRBV5-1 and TRBJ2-2, the complete variable domain reads KAGVTQTPRYLIKTRGQQVTLSCSPISGHRSVSWYQQTPGQGLQFLFEYFSETQRNKGNFPGRFSGRQFSNSRSEMNVSTLELGDSALYLCASSLGRVGTGELFFGEGSRLTVL.

This chain uses TRBV7-9 with TRBJ2-1, with TRBD1 matching over 7 bases. CDR1 is SEHNR, CDR2 FQNEAQ, per germline (reference sequence). With 1 base clipped from V and 7 bases from J, the junction kept 10 bases outside the gene matches. The CDR3 sequence is 16 residues long. The CDR3 DNA reads as TGTGCCAGCAGCTTAGTCGGGGACAGCCGTAGAAATGAGCAGTTCTTC. It translates to CASSLVGDSRRNEQFF.

V and J are TRBV5-6 and TRBJ2-3; the D gene could be TRBD1 or TRBD2 (5 bases each). This CDR3 is 17 amino acids long. V lost 0 bases to trimming and J lost 2 bases, with 16 bases between them. Germline CDR1 SGHDT, CDR2 YYEEEE. CDR3 DNA: TGTGCCAGCAGCTTGGCGGGGACGGGAATAATCACAGATACGCAGTATTTT. Its translation is CASSLAGTGIITDTQYF.

CDR3 protein: CASRKESALRNTEAFF. In nucleotides, the CDR3 is TGTGCCAGCCGAAAAGAGAGTGCCCTTCGGAACACTGAAGCTTTCTTT. The chain couples TRBV9 to TRBJ1-1; no definite D call. Germline V lookup: CDR1 SGDLS, CDR2 YYNGEE. V was cut by 7 bases and J by 1 base, with 20 bases left in between. This CDR3 has 16 amino acids.

This clone occurred once. The gene calls are TRBV7-3 and TRBJ2-5; either TRBD1 or TRBD2 may fit D (5 bases each). The CDR3 totals 15 residues. Between the trimmed V and J ends, which lost 5 bases and 3 bases, there was a span of 16 bases. The germline V gene has CDR1 SGHTA and CDR2 FQGTGA. The CDR3 nucleotides read TGTGCCAGCAGCCCTCAACCGGGACCAGAAGAGACCCAGTACTTC. This translates into CASSPQPGPEETQYF.

Details on this clone: The same CDR3 also results from other DNA sequences found in this sample. The chain uses TRBV3-1 (or the pseudogene TRBV3-2) and TRBJ2-1, with 12 bases aligning to TRBD2. CDR3 length: 15 amino acids. J gave up 3 bases and V 3 bases, and 0 bases lay outside the gene matches. CDR1 is LGHDT and CDR2 is YNNKEL in the germline V gene (reference sequence). CDR3 DNA: TGTGCCAGCAGCCAGACTAGCGGGAGCTACAATGAGCAGTTCTTC. Translated: CASSQTSGSYNEQFF.

The V call is TRBV19, the J call TRBJ1-5; D perhaps matches TRBD1 (5 bases). CDR1 and CDR2 from the germline V gene are LNHDA and SQIVND (reference sequence). The CDR3 covers 19 residues. V lost 3 bases to trimming and J lost 0 bases, with 21 bases between them. CDR3 region: CASSMEGRQSPDSNQPQHF. For the CDR3, the DNA is TGTGCCAGTAGTATGGAGGGCAGACAGAGCCCGGATAGCAATCAGCCCCAGCATTTT.

The chain is built from TRBV11-2 and TRBJ1-2, with D possibly matching TRBD1 (6 bases). Per the germline V gene, CDR1 is SGHAT and CDR2 is FQNNGV. Trimming shortened V by 5 bases and J by 8 bases, and 30 bases separated the two germline ends. The CDR3 loop spans 18 amino acids. This CDR3 reads CASSRSTSSGDQGRGYTF. CDR3 DNA: TGTGCCAGCAGCCGTAGCACAAGTTCGGGGGACCAGGGGAGAGGCTACACCTTC.

This chain uses TRBV27 with TRBJ1-5; 7 nucleotides align to TRBD1. After removal of 2 bases from V and 2 bases from J, the junction contained 9 bases not matched to a gene. The CDR3 totals 17 residues. Germline loops: CDR1 MNHEY, CDR2 SMNVEV (reference sequence). The CDR3 coding sequence is TGTGCCAGCAGTTTACGCCTTGACAGGGTTCGCAATCAGCCCCAGCATTTT. This translates into CASSLRLDRVRNQPQHF.

The rearrangement joins TRBV7-2 to TRBJ2-1; D is perhaps TRBD1 or TRBD2 (6 bases each). Trimming took off 5 bases at V and 3 bases at J, with 11 bases between the two ends. The V gene's germline CDR1 is SGHTA and CDR2 FQGNSA. CDR3 length: 14 amino acids. CDR3 protein: CASSRGTYYNEQFF. In DNA, the CDR3 is TGTGCCAGCAGCCGGGGGACATACTACAATGAGCAGTTCTTC.